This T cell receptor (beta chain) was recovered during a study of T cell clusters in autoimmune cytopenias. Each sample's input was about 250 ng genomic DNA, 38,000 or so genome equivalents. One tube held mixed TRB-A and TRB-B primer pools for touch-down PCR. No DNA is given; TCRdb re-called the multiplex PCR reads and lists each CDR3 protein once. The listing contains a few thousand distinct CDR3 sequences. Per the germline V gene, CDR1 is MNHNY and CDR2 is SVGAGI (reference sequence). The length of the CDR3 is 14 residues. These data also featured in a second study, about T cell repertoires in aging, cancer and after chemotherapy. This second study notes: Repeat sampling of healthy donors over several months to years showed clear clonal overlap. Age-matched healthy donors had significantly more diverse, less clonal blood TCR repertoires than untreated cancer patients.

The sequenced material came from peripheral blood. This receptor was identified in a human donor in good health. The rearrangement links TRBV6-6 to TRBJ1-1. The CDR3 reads CASSREGVNTEAFF.